Below, 16 T cell receptor beta chains from the same sample are listed, as sequenced in a study of naive and memory T cell subsets. General observations from the study: Especially in CD8 cells, naive repertoires contained a few larger clonotypes, possibly CD45RA-re-expressing memory cells.

The beta constant-region primer was an equimolar mix of two oligonucleotides covering TRBC1 and TRBC2. Nested alpha and beta constant-region primers with the SP2 primer drove four PCR rounds on ligated cDNA. TCRdb fed the UMI-ligation and nested PCR reads into MiXCR, producing one record per CDR3 protein. Found here are over 130,000 distinct CDR3 sequences, approximately 20% of them singletons; the top ten hold 0.5% to 0.75%. Antigen specificity for these receptors is unknown. Sequencing was done on a sample of naive CD8+ T cells from blood. These receptor sequences come from a human donor in good health.

The table lists this clonotype with a count of one. The chain combines TRBV28 with TRBJ2-3; D unresolved. CDR1 is MDHEN, CDR2 SYDVKM, per germline. V gave up 1 base and J gave up 2 bases, with 7 bases separating them. The CDR3 is made up of 14 amino acids. Written as DNA, the CDR3 is TGTGCCAGCAGTTTATTGGGGTTCACAGATACGCAGTATTTT. As protein: CASSLLGFTDTQYF.

This clonotype has just a few counts. The chain carries TRBV25-1 and TRBJ2-1, with 9 bases aligning to TRBD2. J was trimmed by 2 bases and V by 4 bases; bases with no gene match: 3. Germline loops: CDR1 MGHDK, CDR2 SYGVNS. The CDR3 sequence is 15 residues long. The CDR3 spells CASSGLAEPYNEQFF. Written as DNA, the CDR3 is TGTGCCAGCAGTGGACTAGCGGAGCCCTACAATGAGCAGTTCTTC.

V usage is TRBV27 and J usage is TRBJ2-7; weak D call: TRBD2 (6 bases). V lost 5 bases to trimming and J lost 7 bases, with 18 bases between them. CDR3 length: 14 residues. Germline lookup yields CDR1 MNHEY and CDR2 SMNVEV (reference sequence). CDR3 in amino acids: CASSHGPGDWEQYF. The CDR3 DNA is TGTGCCAGCAGTCACGGACCGGGGGATTGGGAGCAGTACTTC.

This clonotype showed up just a few times. The rearrangement joins TRBV6-2 or TRBV6-3 to TRBJ2-1; D is perhaps TRBD1 or TRBD2 (6 bases each). V lost 8 bases and J 7 bases, leaving 18 bases between the germline ends. The V gene's germline CDR1 is MNHEY and CDR2 SVGEGT. This CDR3 is built from 14 residues. Written as DNA, the CDR3 is TGTGCCAGCCGCCTAGGGGGGATGGGGAATGAGCAGTTCTTC. Its translation is CASRLGGMGNEQFF.

This clonotype was observed a few times. The chain recombines TRBV14 with TRBJ2-1, with TRBD2 identical over 10 bases. This CDR3 region has 17 residues. Germline V gene lookup returns CDR1 SGHDN and CDR2 FVKESK. The V and J ends lost 0 bases and 0 bases, in that order; junction bases with no gene match: 2. This CDR3 is CASSQEPSGSSYNEQFF. The CDR3 DNA reads TGTGCCAGCAGCCAAGAGCCTAGCGGGAGCTCCTACAATGAGCAGTTCTTC.

Only a few counts were recorded for this clonotype. J is TRBJ2-1 and V is TRBV11-2, with D hard to call. V gave up 5 bases and J gave up 4 bases, with 9 bases separating them. Germline CDR1 SGHAT, CDR2 FQNNGV. The CDR3 spans 13 residues. The CDR3 region has the DNA TGTGCCAGCAGCGAAACAGATTACAATGAGCAGTTCTTC. It codes for CASSETDYNEQFF.

With respect to this clonotype: A junction boundary mismatches the germline segment, possibly from a read error. The rearrangement joins TRBV27 to TRBJ2-7; the match to TRBD2 covers 7 bases. Germline V gene data show CDR1 as MNHEY and CDR2 as SMNVEV (reference sequence). The CDR3 runs 10 residues. The CDR3, as DNA: TGTGCCAGCGGTTTGGGGGGGGAGTACTTC. Amino acid sequence: CASGLGGEYF.

This clonotype was counted between two and nine times. V and J are TRBV28 and TRBJ2-5, with 7 bases identical to TRBD1. With V trimmed by 4 bases and J by 4 bases, 12 bases remained unmatched. Germline V gives CDR1 MDHEN, CDR2 SYDVKM. The length of the CDR3 is 16 residues. CDR3 in DNA: TGTGCCAGCAGTTCGTCTGACAGGGTGTCTTTAGAGACCCAGTACTTC. This encodes CASSSSDRVSLETQYF.

The V and J genes are TRBV6-6 and TRBJ1-1, with D uncertain. Germline CDR1 reads MNHNY; CDR2 reads SVGAGI (reference sequence). V shed 6 bases and J shed 8 bases, with 10 bases lying between them. The length of the CDR3 is 11 residues. This CDR3 is CASRTGPEAFF. The DNA for the CDR3 is TGTGCCAGCAGGACCGGGCCGGAAGCTTTCTTT.

The chain carries TRBV7-9 and TRBJ2-5; TRBD1 agrees at 7 bases. The germline V gene has CDR1 SEHNR and CDR2 FQNEAQ (reference sequence). The J segment lost 4 bases and the V segment lost 5 bases, leaving 7 bases of the junction unmatched. The CDR3 spans 14 residues. CDR3 bases: TGTGCCAGCAGCCCCCAGGACAGGAGAGAGACCCAGTACTTC. Protein product: CASSPQDRRETQYF.

The chain couples TRBV6-5 to TRBJ2-1, with 8 bases lining up with TRBD2. V gave up 0 bases and J gave up 3 bases; unmatched junction bases: 10. This CDR3 region has 18 residues. Germline CDR1 and CDR2: MNHEY and SVGAGI. Here the CDR3 reads CASSYSVYGRAYYNEQFF. In nucleotides, the CDR3 is TGTGCCAGCAGTTACTCGGTCTACGGGAGGGCCTACTACAATGAGCAGTTCTTC.

This clonotype was detected many times. The V and J genes are TRBV7-9 and TRBJ1-3; tentative D call: TRBD1 (6 bases). Germline CDR1 is SEHNR and CDR2 is FQNEAQ (reference sequence). The V and J ends lost 2 bases and 0 bases respectively, with 11 bases between them. The CDR3 contains 16 residues. CDR3 amino acids: CASSLTTGYSGNTIYF. The DNA of the CDR3 is TGTGCCAGCAGCTTAACGACAGGTTACTCTGGAAACACCATATATTTT.

The chain uses TRBV27 and TRBJ1-1; D is possibly TRBD1 (5 bases). Trimming cost V 6 bases and J 3 bases, with 17 bases left between them. The CDR3 runs 15 residues. The germline CDR1 and CDR2 sequences are MNHEY and SMNVEV (reference sequence). CDR3 amino acids: CASRPLGGRDTEAFF. The CDR3 DNA sequence: TGTGCCAGCAGACCTTTGGGGGGAAGGGACACTGAAGCTTTCTTT.

V and J are TRBV27 and TRBJ2-3; a weak D match, TRBD2 (6 bases). Germline V gene lookup returns CDR1 MNHEY and CDR2 SMNVEV (reference sequence). The V gene lost 2 bases and the J gene lost 2 bases, with 14 bases spanning the gap. The CDR3 runs 16 residues. Here the CDR3 DNA reads TGTGCCAGCAGTTTAGAGGGAGGTCCCTACACAGATACGCAGTATTTT. Its translation: CASSLEGGPYTDTQYF.

This chain joins TRBV6-5 and TRBJ2-2; no clear D gene. Between the trimmed V and J ends, which lost 6 bases and 4 bases, there was a span of 9 bases. Germline V lookup: CDR1 MNHEY, CDR2 SVGAGI. The CDR3 extends over 13 amino acids. The CDR3 region has the DNA TGTGCCAGCAGCTCTGGAGTCACCGGGGAGCTGTTTTTT. This translates into CASSSGVTGELFF.

The V call is TRBV5-6, the J call TRBJ2-6, with D uncertain. The CDR3 contains 14 residues. V was trimmed by 2 bases and J by 4 bases, leaving 7 bases between them. Germline V gene data show CDR1 as SGHDT and CDR2 as YYEEEE. CDR3 sequence reads: CASSFRYGANVLTF. The CDR3, as DNA: TGTGCCAGCAGCTTTAGGTACGGGGCCAACGTCCTGACTTTC.